What follows are 20 T cell receptor beta chains derived from one specimen sequenced in a study of long-term antiretroviral therapy in people with HIV. With survey level as its setting, the immunoSEQ assay was v3.0. Profiling relied on immunoSEQ multiplex PCR, and the TCRdb table lists in-frame clones only, not all of them. The table includes 25,000 to 30,000 clones, about 87% detected once. Source: unsorted PBMCs, taken 1.8 years after starting antiretroviral therapy. The receptor source for this set is a woman aged 18 to 35 with HIV.

This chain uses TRBV28 with TRBJ1-2; D remains ambiguous. Per the germline V gene, CDR1 is MDHEN and CDR2 is SYDVKM. Deletions cut 11 bases from V and 0 bases from J, with 7 bases between. This CDR3 has 11 amino acids. CDR3 region: CACRSNYGYTF. The DNA for the CDR3 is TGTGCCTGTAGGTCTAACTATGGCTACACCTTC.

This sequence joins TRBV19 and TRBJ2-1; D is perhaps TRBD1 or TRBD2 (5 bases each). Between the trimmed V and J ends, which lost 5 bases and 10 bases, there was a span of 18 bases. Germline-derived CDR1 and CDR2 are LNHDA and SQIVND (reference sequence). The CDR3 is 14 amino acids. DNA of the CDR3: TGTGCCAGTAGTCCGGGACCTCCGCCGGACGAGCAGTTCTTC. Protein sequence: CASSPGPPPDEQFF. Supplemented by reference TRBV19 and TRBJ2-1, the full variable domain reads DGGITQSPKYLFRKEGQNVTLSCEQNLNHDAMYWYRQDPGQGLRLIYYSQIVNDFQKGDIAEGYSVSREKKESFPLTVTSAQKNPTAFYLCASSPGPPPDEQFFGPGTRLTVL.

A few counts support this clone. J is TRBJ1-5 and V is TRBV27; D is perhaps TRBD1 (5 bases). This CDR3 has 14 amino acids. Germline V gene lookup returns CDR1 MNHEY and CDR2 SMNVEV (reference sequence). V was trimmed by 5 bases and J by 5 bases, leaving 13 bases between them. The CDR3: CASSPDNPYQPQHF. As DNA, the CDR3 is TGTGCCAGCAGTCCGGACAACCCTTATCAGCCCCAGCATTTT.

This sequence joins TRBV28 and TRBJ2-7, with TRBD2 identical over 7 bases. The V and J ends lost 6 bases and 7 bases, in that order; junction bases with no gene match: 18. Germline V gene data show CDR1 as MDHEN and CDR2 as SYDVKM. The CDR3 length is 16 residues. This CDR3 is CASRPLAGDSAREQYF. The CDR3 DNA follows: TGTGCCAGCAGGCCCTTGGCGGGAGATTCCGCCCGAGAGCAGTACTTC.

The chain links TRBV28 to TRBJ1-1; D unclear. V gave up 3 bases and J gave up 6 bases, with 5 bases separating them. The CDR3 runs to 11 residues. The germline V gene has CDR1 MDHEN and CDR2 SYDVKM. CDR3 protein: CASSFVSEAFF. In nucleotides, the CDR3 is TGTGCCAGCAGTTTCGTTTCTGAAGCTTTCTTT.

J is TRBJ2-1 and V is TRBV4-2, with unresolved D. With 0 bases removed from V and 2 bases from J, the gap between germline ends came to 17 bases. The CDR3 runs to 18 residues. Looked up from germline, CDR1 is LGHNA and CDR2 is YNFKEQ. CDR3 amino acids: CASSQDPNSRKAYNEQFF. DNA for the CDR3: TGTGCCAGCAGCCAAGATCCAAATAGTCGAAAAGCCTACAATGAGCAGTTCTTC.

This clone was seen only a few times. This rearrangement joins TRBV7-9 to TRBJ1-4; TRBD1 matches at 7 bases. Looked up from germline, CDR1 is SEHNR and CDR2 is FQNEAQ (reference sequence). CDR3 size: 15 residues. V was pared by 2 bases and J by 4 bases, with 4 bases of the junction left unmatched. The CDR3 nucleotides are TGTGCCAGCAGCTTACTGGGGACAGTTAATGAAAAACTGTTTTTT. Translating it yields CASSLLGTVNEKLFF. Variable domain in full (rest from reference TRBV7-9 and TRBJ1-4): DTGVSQNPRHKITKRGQNVTFRCDPISEHNRLYWYRQTLGQGPEFLTYFQNEAQLEKSRLLSDRFSAERPKGSFSTLEIQRTEQGDSAMYLCASSLLGTVNEKLFFGSGTQLSVL.

The rearrangement links TRBV4-3 to TRBJ2-7; 10 positions match TRBD1. V lost 4 bases to trimming and J lost 2 bases; unmatched junction nucleotides: 5. Per the germline V gene, CDR1 is LGHNA and CDR2 is YSLEER. This CDR3 spans 15 amino acids. CDR3 bases: TGCGCCAGCAGCCCGGAAGGGACAGGGGCCTACGAGCAGTACTTC. It yields the protein CASSPEGTGAYEQYF.

This rearrangement joins TRBV11-1 to TRBJ2-6; 8 bases agree with TRBD1. The V and J ends lost 7 bases and 1 base, in that order; junction bases with no gene match: 9. This CDR3 is built from 17 residues. Germline assignment: CDR1 SGHAT and CDR2 FQDESV (reference sequence). CDR3 amino acids: CASTYPDRGSGANVLTF. In DNA, the CDR3 is TGTGCCAGCACCTACCCTGACAGGGGATCTGGGGCCAACGTCCTGACTTTC.

This clone showed up just once. The gene calls are TRBV7-3 and TRBJ2-3; 8 nucleotides align to TRBD2. After removal of 2 bases from V and 5 bases from J, the junction contained 6 bases not matched to a gene. Germline V lookup: CDR1 SGHTA, CDR2 FQGTGA. CDR3 size: 15 residues. The CDR3 spells CASSLAGGRLDTQYF. DNA of the CDR3: TGTGCCAGCAGCTTAGCGGGAGGAAGGTTAGATACGCAGTATTTT.

The rearrangement joins TRBV9 to TRBJ1-1, with a weak D call TRBD1 (5 bases). This CDR3 is built from 13 residues. Trimming left V 0 bases short and J 6 bases short, with 9 bases between. Germline CDR1 and CDR2: SGDLS and YYNGEE. DNA for the CDR3: TGTGCCAGCAGCGTAGGGGGGGGGTCTGAAGCTTTCTTT. It translates to CASSVGGGSEAFF.

In its sample, this clone was seen once. The chain employs TRBV7-9 and TRBJ2-7, with D perhaps matching TRBD1 or TRBD2 (5 bases each). Germline V gives CDR1 SEHNR, CDR2 FQNEAQ (reference sequence). This CDR3 region has 16 residues. The V gene lost 5 bases and the J gene lost 6 bases, with 23 bases spanning the gap. The CDR3 DNA reads TGTGCCAGCAGCAGGGAAGGCAGGGAGTGGTTAGGCGAGCAGTACTTC. It specifies CASSREGREWLGEQYF. Full variable domain (outside the CDR3, taken from reference TRBV7-9 and TRBJ2-7): DTGVSQNPRHKITKRGQNVTFRCDPISEHNRLYWYRQTLGQGPEFLTYFQNEAQLEKSRLLSDRFSAERPKGSFSTLEIQRTEQGDSAMYLCASSREGREWLGEQYFGPGTRLTVT.

This chain connects TRBV14 to TRBJ2-2; D remains unclear. This CDR3 contains 19 residues. V shed 3 bases and J shed 2 bases, with 22 bases lying between them. The germline V gene has CDR1 SGHDN and CDR2 FVKESK. CDR3 protein: CASSHPPFGVLSNTGELFF. The CDR3 DNA reads TGTGCCAGCAGCCATCCGCCATTCGGAGTCCTATCAAACACCGGGGAGCTGTTTTTT. Using reference TRBV14 and TRBJ2-2 for the parts outside the CDR3, the full variable domain is EAGVTQFPSHSVIEKGQTVTLRCDPISGHDNLYWYRRVMGKEIKFLLHFVKESKQDESGMPNNRFLAERTGGTYSTLKVQPAELEDSGVYFCASSHPPFGVLSNTGELFFGEGSRLTVL.

CDR3 region: CASSDLTGGGEQFF. CDR3 DNA: TGTGCCAGCAGTGACTTGACAGGGGGCGGTGAGCAGTTCTTC. V usage is TRBV6-4 and J usage is TRBJ2-1; 10 positions agree with TRBD1. Germline CDR1 MRHNA, CDR2 SNTAGT. The V segment lost 1 base and the J segment 9 bases; nucleotides outside the gene matches: 3. This CDR3 contains 14 residues.

This chain uses TRBV7-2 with TRBJ2-3; D uncertain. Between the trimmed V and J ends, which lost 6 bases and 3 bases, there was a span of 16 bases. Germline CDR1 is SGHTA and CDR2 is FQGNSA. CDR3 length equals 15 residues. The CDR3 DNA sequence: TGTGCCAGCAGACTTAGCCTTTTATTTACAGATACGCAGTATTTT. Protein sequence: CASRLSLLFTDTQYF.

The V gene is TRBV10-3, the J gene TRBJ2-7, with D maybe TRBD1 (5 bases). The CDR3 runs 12 residues. The V end was cut by 5 bases, the J end by 6 bases, with 11 bases between. Germline CDR1 and CDR2: ENHRY and SYGVKD. CDR3 amino acids: CAISQGAGEQYF. The CDR3 region has the DNA TGTGCCATCAGTCAGGGTGCCGGCGAGCAGTACTTC.

This sequence joins TRBV11-2 and TRBJ2-1; 9 bases align to TRBD2. V trimming: 3 bases; J trimming: 8 bases; junction bases outside the gene matches: 5. The CDR3 is 14 residues long. Germline V lookup: CDR1 SGHAT, CDR2 FQNNGV. Here the CDR3 DNA reads TGTGCCAGCAGCTTGAGTAGCGGGAGCTATGAGCAGTTCTTC. This translates into CASSLSSGSYEQFF. The variable domain in full, completed from reference TRBV11-2 and TRBJ2-1, reads EAGVAQSPRYKIIEKRQSVAFWCNPISGHATLYWYQQILGQGPKLLIQFQNNGVVDDSQLPKDRFSAERLKGVDSTLKIQPAKLEDSAVYLCASSLSSGSYEQFFGPGTRLTVL.

This chain joins TRBV19 and TRBJ2-7; either TRBD1 or TRBD2 may supply D (6 bases each). CDR3 length: 16 residues. CDR1 is LNHDA, CDR2 SQIVND, per germline (reference sequence). Trimming shortened V by 4 bases and J by 7 bases, and 23 bases separated the two germline ends. The CDR3 region has the DNA TGTGCCAGTAGTAGGGAAACGACAGGATTGGGGGGAGAGCAGTACTTC. It yields the protein CASSRETTGLGGEQYF. Supplemented by reference TRBV19 and TRBJ2-7, the full variable domain reads DGGITQSPKYLFRKEGQNVTLSCEQNLNHDAMYWYRQDPGQGLRLIYYSQIVNDFQKGDIAEGYSVSREKKESFPLTVTSAQKNPTAFYLCASSRETTGLGGEQYFGPGTRLTVT.

This chain links TRBV5-1 with TRBJ2-5; perhaps TRBD1 as D (5 bases). The V and J ends lost 4 bases and 2 bases respectively, with 15 bases between them. The germline V gene encodes CDR1 SGHRS and CDR2 YFSETQ. The CDR3 is made up of 15 amino acids. The CDR3 nucleotides are TGCGCCAGCAGCCGTACAGGCGTACGACAAGAGACCCAGTACTTC. Amino acid sequence: CASSRTGVRQETQYF. The entire variable domain, with the rest obtained from reference TRBV5-1 and TRBJ2-5, is as follows: KAGVTQTPRYLIKTRGQQVTLSCSPISGHRSVSWYQQTPGQGLQFLFEYFSETQRNKGNFPGRFSGRQFSNSRSEMNVSTLELGDSALYLCASSRTGVRQETQYFGPGTRLLVL.

This clone was found a few times. The chain uses TRBV20-1 and TRBJ1-2; D uncertain. The CDR3 runs 11 residues. Trimming took 6 bases from V and 2 from J, leaving 7 bases between them. Per the germline V gene, CDR1 is DFQATT and CDR2 is SNEGSKA (reference sequence). The CDR3 is CSAPANYGYTF. The DNA for the CDR3 is TGCAGTGCCCCCGCGAACTATGGCTACACCTTC.